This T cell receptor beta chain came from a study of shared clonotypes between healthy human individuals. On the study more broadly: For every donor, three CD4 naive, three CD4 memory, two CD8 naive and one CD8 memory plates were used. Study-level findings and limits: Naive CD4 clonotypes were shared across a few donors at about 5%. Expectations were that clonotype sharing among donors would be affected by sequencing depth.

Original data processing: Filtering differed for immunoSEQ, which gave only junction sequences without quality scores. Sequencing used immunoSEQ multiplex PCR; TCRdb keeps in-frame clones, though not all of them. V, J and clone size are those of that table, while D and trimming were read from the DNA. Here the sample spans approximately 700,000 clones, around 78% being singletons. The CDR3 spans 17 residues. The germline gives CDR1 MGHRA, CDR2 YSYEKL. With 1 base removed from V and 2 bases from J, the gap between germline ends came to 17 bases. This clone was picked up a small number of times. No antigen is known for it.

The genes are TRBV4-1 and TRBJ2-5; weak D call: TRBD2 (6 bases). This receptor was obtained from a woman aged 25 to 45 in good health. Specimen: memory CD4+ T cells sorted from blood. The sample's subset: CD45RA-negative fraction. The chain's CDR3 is CASSQADTGLTQETQYF. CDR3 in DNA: TGCGCCAGCAGCCAAGCGGATACCGGACTAACACAAGAGACCCAGTACTTC.